This entry lists 5 T cell receptor beta chains sequenced from one sample in a study of control samples from healthy donors and cancer patients. The assay was immunoSEQ multiplex PCR, and TCRdb's table has in-frame clones only and misses some. The sample lists 150,000 to 200,000 clones, 70% to 90% occurring once. The specimen sequenced was blood. All receptors come from a young man in good health.

CDR3 sequence (DNA): TGTGCCAGCAGTTACATTGGCGGGGGGAATGAGCAGTTCTTC. As protein: CASSYIGGGNEQFF. This rearrangement joins TRBV6-2 or TRBV6-3 to TRBJ2-1, with 8 bases that match TRBD2. Germline CDR1 MNHEY, CDR2 SVGEGT. The CDR3 runs 14 residues. J gave up 7 bases and V 2 bases, and 4 bases lay outside the gene matches.

The V and J genes are TRBV5-5 and TRBJ2-5; no clear D. The germline gives CDR1 SGHKS, CDR2 YYEKEE (reference sequence). V was pared by 3 bases and J by 2 bases, with 14 bases between. This CDR3 spans 15 amino acids. CDR3 DNA: TGTGCCAGCAGCTGGGAACCGACAAATCAAGAGACCCAGTACTTC. Translation: CASSWEPTNQETQYF.

The chain links TRBV5-8 to TRBJ1-5, with a possible D match to TRBD1 (5 bases). V shed 6 bases and J shed 4 bases, with 17 bases lying between them. This CDR3 comprises 15 residues. Per germline, CDR1 SGHTS and CDR2 YDEGEE. DNA for the CDR3: TGTGCCAGCATCCCGGACGGCGGGGCAAATCAGCCCCAGCATTTT. Translated: CASIPDGGANQPQHF.

The chain links TRBV7-6 to TRBJ1-3; D is ambiguous. This CDR3 is 14 amino acids long. V gave up 0 bases and J gave up 4 bases, with 7 bases separating them. Germline loops: CDR1 SGHVS, CDR2 FNYEAQ. CDR3 region: CASSLARQGNTIYF. CDR3 nucleotide sequence: TGTGCCAGCAGCTTAGCGAGGCAGGGAAACACCATATATTTT.

The chain employs TRBV18 and TRBJ1-6; maybe TRBD1 (5 bases). The germline V and J ends were trimmed by 2 bases and 7 bases, with 15 bases remaining between them. Germline V gives CDR1 KGHSH, CDR2 LQKENI. CDR3 length equals 16 residues. The CDR3, as DNA: TGTGCCAGCTCACCATCGGGGACGGCGGGGAATTCACCCCTCCACTTT. Amino acid sequence: CASSPSGTAGNSPLHF.